Detailed here is one T cell receptor (beta chain). This specimen belongs to a study of blood T cell repertoires in COVID-19. Study-wide background: Collection of acute and convalescent COVID-19 samples took place in the United States, Italy and Spain. PBMCs, B-cell-depleted T cells, or T cells provided the cDNA or gDNA that made up the material.

J was trimmed by 9 bases and V by 0 bases; bases with no gene match: 6. The germline V gene has CDR1 LGHNT and CDR2 FRNRAP. The CDR3 covers 15 residues. How the authors handled the data: Amplified reference gene primers provided the basis for estimating nucleated cell counts. Only in-frame clones appear in the TCRdb table, and some are missing; sequencing was by immunoSEQ multiplex PCR. That table supplies the V and J calls and clone size; D and trimming were determined from the DNA. The sample includes about 88,000 clones, roughly 88% of them seen just once. This sequence joins TRBV12-5 and TRBJ2-1; 9 nucleotides line up with TRBD2. The receptor was isolated from a woman of 80 years or more with acute or convalescent COVID-19. Sequenced input: peripheral blood. CDR3 amino acids: CASGLVSLAGTEQFF. The DNA of the CDR3 is TGTGCTAGTGGTTTGGTTTCTCTAGCGGGGACTGAGCAGTTCTTC.